One sample yielded the 27 T cell receptor beta chains listed below, sequenced in a study of Ad26.COV2.S vaccination and SARS-CoV-2 variants. Some clones are missing from TCRdb's copy, which holds only in-frame ones; the method was immunoSEQ multiplex PCR. The table records about 420,000 clones, 85% to 90% of them present only once. Noted treatment: around 19 received Ad26.COV2.S at low or high dose, single or two shots; about 5 received placebo; per-sample allocation not given. Sampling took place 63 days after the first vaccine or placebo injection. Here the sequenced sample was peripheral blood, taken in a trial of Ad26.COV2.S vaccine versus placebo. Every receptor here comes from a person between 18 and 60 years old who received the Ad26.COV2.S COVID-19 vaccine or a placebo.

The gene calls are TRBV7-2 and TRBJ1-5, with no clear D. Trimming left V 2 bases short and J 4 bases short, with 9 bases between. Germline V CDR1 and CDR2: SGHTA, FQGNSA. The CDR3 has 14 residues. The CDR3 sequence is CASSLSQINQPQHF. The CDR3 bases are TGTGCCAGCAGCTTAAGCCAGATTAATCAGCCCCAGCATTTT.

The chain uses TRBV28 and TRBJ2-6, with a weak D call TRBD1 (6 bases). CDR3 size: 15 residues. The V and J ends lost 7 bases and 4 bases respectively, with 14 bases between them. The germline V gene encodes CDR1 MDHEN and CDR2 SYDVKM. CDR3 in amino acids: CASTQTGYGANVLTF. CDR3 sequence (DNA): TGTGCCAGCACCCAAACAGGGTACGGGGCCAACGTCCTGACTTTC.

The DNA of the CDR3 is TGTGCCAGCAGCTTAGAGACAGGGGGTGAGCAAGAGACCCAGTACTTC. Amino acids: CASSLETGGEQETQYF. This chain connects TRBV11-2 to TRBJ2-5; TRBD1 matches 9 bases. Trimming cost V 0 bases and J 2 bases; bases outside gene matches: 4. The V gene's germline CDR1 is SGHAT and CDR2 FQNNGV. The CDR3 consists of 16 residues.

CDR3 loop: CASSPLGDRGSEQYF. CDR3 sequence (DNA): TGTGCCAGCAGTCCTTTGGGGGACAGGGGAAGTGAGCAGTACTTC. The V and J genes are TRBV27 and TRBJ2-7; 10 bases line up with TRBD1. This CDR3 is built from 15 residues. J was trimmed by 7 bases and V by 5 bases; bases with no gene match: 11. The germline CDR1 and CDR2 sequences are MNHEY and SMNVEV (reference sequence).

This chain links TRBV30 with TRBJ2-7; possible D gene TRBD2, 6 bases. Between the trimmed V and J ends, which lost 8 bases and 0 bases, there was a span of 11 bases. This CDR3 has 12 residues. The germline CDR1 and CDR2 sequences are GTSNPN and SVGIG (reference sequence). DNA of the CDR3: TGTGCCGGGCGGGACTTCTCCTACGAGCAGTACTTC. Protein: CAGRDFSYEQYF.

This chain's CDR3 is CAWSAQGGTNEKLFF. The DNA for the CDR3 is TGTGCCTGGAGTGCACAGGGGGGAACTAATGAAAAACTGTTTTTT. J is TRBJ1-4 and V is TRBV30; 8 nucleotides match TRBD1. The CDR3 loop spans 15 amino acids. Losses at the gene ends were 1 base for V and 1 base for J; bases not matched to a gene: 2. The V gene's germline CDR1 is GTSNPN and CDR2 SVGIG (reference sequence).

The table lists this clone with a count of one. The genes are TRBV9 and TRBJ2-1; 12 bases fit TRBD2. In germline, CDR1 is SGDLS, CDR2 YYNGEE. J lost 7 bases, V lost 2 bases, and 7 bases had no gene match. The CDR3 has 16 amino acids. DNA for the CDR3: TGTGCCAGCAGCGTCGCCCCTCTAGCGGGGGGGAATGAGCAGTTCTTC. Amino acids: CASSVAPLAGGNEQFF.

V is TRBV9 and J is TRBJ1-5; TRBD1 agrees at 8 bases. Germline CDR1 reads SGDLS; CDR2 reads YYNGEE. V was pared by 2 bases and J by 9 bases, with 4 bases of the junction left unmatched. The CDR3 covers 13 residues. As DNA, the CDR3 is TGTGCCAGCAGCGTTCAGGGGGCTGGGCCCCAGCATTTT. It codes for CASSVQGAGPQHF.

The V call is TRBV19, the J call TRBJ1-5; 7 bases map to TRBD1. This CDR3 spans 16 amino acids. V lost 6 bases, J lost 1 base, and 9 bases stayed unmatched. The germline CDR1 and CDR2 sequences are LNHDA and SQIVND (reference sequence). This CDR3 is CASSPAGGYSNQPQHF. CDR3 bases: TGTGCCAGTAGCCCCGCAGGGGGTTACAGCAATCAGCCCCAGCATTTT.

The genes are TRBV3-1 (or the pseudogene TRBV3-2) and TRBJ2-1, with 8 nucleotides matching TRBD2. Losses at the gene ends were 3 bases for V and 6 bases for J; bases not matched to a gene: 10. The length of the CDR3 is 16 residues. From germline, CDR1 is LGHDT and CDR2 YNNKEL (reference sequence). CDR3 nucleotides: TGTGCCAGCAGCCAGGCCGGGACTAGTGTGTTCAATGAGCAGTTCTTC. This sequence encodes CASSQAGTSVFNEQFF.

This chain joins TRBV5-1 and TRBJ2-2, with TRBD2 identical over 14 bases. With V trimmed by 0 bases and J by 0 bases, 10 bases remained unmatched. In germline, CDR1 is SGHRS, CDR2 YFSETQ. This CDR3 has 21 residues. The CDR3 region has the DNA TGCGCCAGCAGCTTGGCACCGGGACTAGCGGGGGAGAACGCGAACACCGGGGAGCTGTTTTTT. This translates into CASSLAPGLAGENANTGELFF.

The chain has TRBV10-3 and TRBJ1-5; TRBD1 aligns across 7 bases. Unmatched junction bases numbered 5, after V lost 10 bases and J lost 5 bases. This CDR3 comprises 12 residues. Germline V gene sequence: CDR1 ENHRY, CDR2 SYGVKD. In DNA form, the CDR3 reads TGTGCCACCGGGACAGCTTATCAGCCCCAGCATTTT. It translates to CATGTAYQPQHF.

In nucleotides, the CDR3 is TGCGCCAGCAGTTCACGAGACCCGATTGGTACCCAGTACTTC. This gives the protein CASSSRDPIGTQYF. The chain uses TRBV5-1 and TRBJ2-5; D is undetermined. The CDR3 sequence is 14 residues long. Trimming removed 5 bases at V and 8 bases at J, with 19 bases between. CDR1 is SGHRS, CDR2 YFSETQ, per germline.

V and J are TRBV6-6 and TRBJ2-1, with 11 bases identical to TRBD1. Germline V CDR1 and CDR2: MNHNY, SVGAGI (reference sequence). Unmatched junction bases numbered 4, after V lost 2 bases and J lost 4 bases. The CDR3 covers 16 residues. CDR3 DNA sequence: TGTGCCAGCAGTTACAGGGGACAGGGGGATTACAATGAGCAGTTCTTC. Translation gives CASSYRGQGDYNEQFF.

The J gene is TRBJ2-5, the V gene TRBV5-1; tentatively, D is TRBD2 (7 bases). V lost 0 bases and J lost 4, with 13 bases in between. This CDR3 spans 15 amino acids. Germline V gives CDR1 SGHRS, CDR2 YFSETQ. The CDR3 DNA reads as TGCGCCAGCAGCTTGGAGGGGGGGATCTTAGAGACCCAGTACTTC. Encoded protein: CASSLEGGILETQYF.

The chain uses TRBV10-2 and TRBJ2-7; D may be TRBD2 (5 bases). The CDR3 has 18 amino acids. The V end was cut by 1 base, the J end by 1 base, with 20 bases between. Germline CDR1 and CDR2: WSHSY and SAAADI. DNA for the CDR3: TGCGCCAGCAGTGAGTTTCCTCCGGGAACATCAATTTCCTACGAGCAGTACTTC. It encodes CASSEFPPGTSISYEQYF.

V and J are TRBV29-1 and TRBJ2-3; 7 bases match TRBD1. V dropped 7 bases and J dropped 6; count of bases not matched to a gene: 16. The CDR3 contains 15 residues. Looked up from germline, CDR1 is SQVTM and CDR2 is ANQGSEA. The CDR3 is CSGAQGQTPRDTQYF. CDR3 DNA sequence: TGCAGCGGAGCACAGGGGCAAACTCCGAGGGATACGCAGTATTTT.

The V call is TRBV7-9, the J call TRBJ2-2; weak D call: TRBD1 (5 bases). Trimming removed 5 bases from V and 4 bases from J, with 17 bases in between. Germline CDR1 SEHNR, CDR2 FQNEAQ (reference sequence). There are 16 residues in the CDR3. CDR3 sequence (DNA): TGTGCCAGCAGCGACAGTTCTCGACAGTTCACCGGGGAGCTGTTTTTT. Its protein product is CASSDSSRQFTGELFF.

The chain recombines TRBV7-8 with TRBJ1-5, with TRBD1 matching 7 bases. V was pared by 4 bases and J by 1 base, with 1 base of the junction left unmatched. CDR3 length equals 14 residues. The germline V gene encodes CDR1 SGHVS and CDR2 FQNEAQ. CDR3 protein: CASSSGGSNQPQHF. The CDR3 DNA follows: TGTGCCAGCAGCTCAGGGGGGAGCAATCAGCCCCAGCATTTT.

This chain links TRBV15 with TRBJ2-2; TRBD2 might be the D (7 bases). The CDR3 sequence is 18 residues long. Germline V gene lookup returns CDR1 LNHNV and CDR2 YYDKDF (reference sequence). V dropped 1 base and J dropped 6 bases, with 21 bases sitting between them. The chain's CDR3 is CATSRVGGPTWYSGELFF. CDR3 coding DNA: TGTGCCACCAGCAGAGTGGGGGGGCCTACGTGGTATTCCGGGGAGCTGTTTTTT. Full variable domain (rest looked up from reference TRBV15 and TRBJ2-2): DAMVIQNPRYQVTQFGKPVTLSCSQTLNHNVMYWYQQKSSQAPKLLFHYYDKDFNNEADTPDNFQSRRPNTSFCFLDIRSPGLGDTAMYLCATSRVGGPTWYSGELFFGEGSRLTVL.

V usage is TRBV5-1 and J usage is TRBJ1-1, with D tentatively TRBD1 (5 bases). Between the trimmed V and J ends, which lost 6 bases and 0 bases, there was a span of 15 bases. Germline CDR1 is SGHRS and CDR2 is YFSETQ. The CDR3 consists of 15 residues. The CDR3 DNA reads TGCGCCAGCATTGACGAGAGGGGCATGAACACTGAAGCTTTCTTT. Protein: CASIDERGMNTEAFF.

V is TRBV12-1 and J is TRBJ2-1; the table gives TRBD2 as D, unverified against the DNA. TRBV12-1 is noted as a pseudogene. The CDR3 spans 14 residues. The CDR3 spells CASSFVRRGDEQFF. The DNA of the CDR3 is TGTGCCAGCAGCTTTGTGCGGAGGGGAGATGAGCAGTTCTTC.

The chain is built from TRBV28 and TRBJ2-7; D is possibly TRBD1 (5 bases). The CDR3 spans 15 residues. Germline V gene data show CDR1 as MDHEN and CDR2 as SYDVKM. Trimming removed 2 bases at V and 4 bases at J, with 15 bases between. CDR3 sequence: CASSLLDRSKYEQYF. The CDR3, as DNA: TGTGCCAGCAGTTTACTCGACAGAAGCAAGTACGAGCAGTACTTC.

The V gene is TRBV6-5, the J gene TRBJ1-3, with 10 positions matching TRBD1. CDR3 size: 15 residues. The germline V gene encodes CDR1 MNHEY and CDR2 SVGAGI. Trimming removed 6 bases from V and 4 bases from J; junction bases left unmatched: 6. In DNA form, the CDR3 reads TGTGCCAGCAGAATCGGGACAGGGGTCGGAAACACCATATATTTT. Encoded protein: CASRIGTGVGNTIYF.

The chain employs TRBV7-5 and TRBJ1-6; TRBD1 is taken as the D call from the table, unchecked against the DNA. TRBV7-5 is assigned pseudogene status. The CDR3 loop spans 14 amino acids. The CDR3 nucleotides read TGTGTCAGAAGCTTCCCAGGACAGCATCCACCCCTCCACTTT. Amino acid sequence: CVRSFPGQHPPLHF.

V is TRBV10-3 and J is TRBJ2-1; D perhaps matches TRBD2 (6 bases). The CDR3 spans 13 residues. Trimming took off 10 bases at V and 9 bases at J, with 19 bases between the two ends. CDR1 and CDR2 (germline): ENHRY, SYGVKD. The CDR3 here is CATKTQGGGEQFF. The CDR3 region has the DNA TGTGCCACCAAGACCCAGGGAGGAGGTGAGCAGTTCTTC.

The rearrangement joins TRBV10-3 to TRBJ1-1; D might be TRBD1 (6 bases). Per the germline V gene, CDR1 is ENHRY and CDR2 is SYGVKD. CDR3 length: 14 amino acids. V was cut by 10 bases and J by 0 bases, with 15 bases left in between. CDR3 sequence (DNA): TGTGCCACCCGGGGCCAGGGGATGAACACTGAAGCTTTCTTT. Translated: CATRGQGMNTEAFF.